The T cell receptor (beta chain) under discussion was sequenced for a study of response to subunit inactivated influenza vaccine. From the RT-PCR reads, TCRdb called clonotypes with MiXCR, one entry per CDR3 protein. The profile shows about 190,000 distinct CDR3 sequences, approximately 14% of them singletons. Germline assignment: CDR1 MNHEY and CDR2 SVGAGI. Losses at the gene ends were 6 bases for V and 5 bases for J; bases not matched to a gene: 4. This CDR3 comprises 12 residues. The sequence was obtained from a man aged 45 to 65 who received an inactivated influenza vaccine. Sample: CD8+ T cells sorted from PBMCs, taken 5 days after vaccination. The rearrangement joins TRBV6-5 to TRBJ2-7, with 7 bases aligning to TRBD1. CDR3 coding DNA: TGTGCCAGCAGCTGGACAGGCGACGAGCAGTACTTC. Translating gives CASSWTGDEQYF.